This T cell receptor (beta chain) appears in the sequencing data of a study of shared clonotypes between healthy human individuals. For the study at large: Each donor contributed plates that comprised three CD4 naive, three CD4 memory, two CD8 naive and one CD8 memory.

Produced via immunoSEQ multiplex PCR; TCRdb's table is partial and in-frame only. This sample has 950,000 to 1,100,000 clones, with 75% to 85% found just once. Details on this clone: Its specificity is unknown.

The V gene lost 6 bases and the J gene lost 10 bases, with 16 bases spanning the gap. The germline CDR1 and CDR2 sequences are SGHAT and FQNNGV. CDR3 length equals 13 residues. Findings and caveats of the study: All-four-donor shared clonotypes had higher generation probabilities than non-shared clonotypes did. Generally, naive subsets came out with larger estimated richness than memory subsets.

The chain carries TRBV11-2 and TRBJ2-1; D possibly corresponds to TRBD2 (6 bases). The source material was memory CD4+ T cells from PBMCs. Subset: CD45RA-negative fraction. This sequence originates from a man between 18 and 35 years old in good health. Some clones in this sample may be carry-over from other donors' samples. In nucleotides, the CDR3 is TGTGCCAGCAGTCAAGGAGGGCCGTACGAGCAGTTCTTC. The encoded protein is CASSQGGPYEQFF.